The rows below give T cell receptor beta chains drawn from one sample of a study of T cell changes during pregnancy in multiple sclerosis. Assay: immunoSEQ multiplex PCR; the TCRdb copy retains only in-frame clones and omits some. The sample yields roughly 76,000 clones, 80% to 95% seen once. This sample comprised CD4+ T cells from peripheral blood mononuclear cells, obtained after pregnancy. The source is a female donor with multiple sclerosis, enrolled in a pregnancy study. Each CDR3 is given with its conserved first and last residue. D genes are given only for firm matches.

D	V	CDR3
NA	TRBV6-1	CASSEGTLGSEKLFF
NA	TRBV7-9	CASSWGDTGELFF
NA	TRBV4-2	CASSSRGDTQYF
TRBD2	TRBV7-2	CASSNGLVGRNEQFF
TRBD2	TRBV19	CASSSPSGSPDTQYF
NA	TRBV30	CAWSVLGRNYGYTF
NA	TRBV19	CASSTPGRRDATNEKLFF
NA	TRBV5-4	CASSLGGFGRNHEQYF
TRBD1	TRBV15	CATSSEPGTAKSYEQYF
TRBD1	TRBV19	CASSDRGHTGELFF
TRBD1	TRBV10-2	CASSESAGGGHEQFF
TRBD1	TRBV7-7	CASSWDRDAEQYF
TRBD1	TRBV5-1	CASSLGGQGYYEQYF
TRBD1	TRBV5-4	CASSSPGQDPGVDTQYF
TRBD2	TRBV5-1	CASREGLAGPSLTGELFF
TRBD1	TRBV5-1	CASSETLTGATDTQYF
NA	TRBV19	CASSTQAYNEKLFF
TRBD1	TRBV6-5	CASSADRSSGNTIYF
NA	TRBV5-5	CASSRSGSTEAFF
TRBD2	TRBV19	CASSIASGRQTYEQYF
TRBD1	TRBV7-6	CASSGRLGDRVSDTQYF
NA	TRBV30	CAWSEGSSGANVLTF